This T cell receptor beta chain emerged from a study of PD-1 blockade in classical Hodgkin lymphoma. Indicated time point: newly diagnosed, previously untreated cHL patient sample. Comparator PBMCs were from newly diagnosed, untreated classical Hodgkin lymphoma. Clones were sequenced by immunoSEQ multiplex PCR, and TCRdb holds only the in-frame ones, with some missing. The repertoire holds about 7,100 clones, with about four fifths as singletons. Germline V gene data show CDR1 as MDHEN and CDR2 as SYDVKM. V lost 2 bases, J lost 4 bases, and 6 bases lay in between. This CDR3 has 12 amino acids. General study findings and limits: Diminished baseline TCR diversity has been reported in newly diagnosed patients relative to healthy donors.

The table lists this clone with a count of one. Its target is not known. This chain joins TRBV28 and TRBJ2-7, with D unresolved. Specimen: peripheral blood mononuclear cells (PBMCs). This TCR came from a human donor with classical Hodgkin lymphoma. The DNA of the CDR3 is TGTGCCAGCAGTTTAGAGCGTTACGAGCAGTACTTC. Encoded protein: CASSLERYEQYF.